What follows are 15 T cell receptor beta chains derived from one specimen sequenced in a study of neurological immune-mediated disorders (dated by TCRdb to the late 2010s). Library generation was performed with 5' RACE. The data were produced on an Illumina HiSeq 2500. Using fastp trimming at Q25 and MiXCR clonotype assembly, TCRdb reanalyzed the public sequencing data and kept in-frame beta chains. Under each unique CDR3 protein, matching rows form one entry showing the most common genes and DNA. A total of around 40,000 distinct CDR3 sequences appear in this sample, 7.2% of them only once. Around 5% of the sample is in the top ten clones. The specimen sequenced was CD4+ T cells from blood. These receptors were collected from a man aged 45-65 years in good health.

This clonotype was seen repeatedly, ten times or more. The V gene is TRBV20-1, the J gene TRBJ2-7; D gene uncertain. In germline, CDR1 is DFQATT, CDR2 SNEGSKA (reference sequence). Between the trimmed V and J ends, which lost 6 bases and 2 bases, there was a span of 8 bases. The CDR3 has 11 amino acids. CDR3 in DNA: TGCAGTGCCCCGGGTGCCTACGAGCAGTACTTC. Translation gives CSAPGAYEQYF.

This clonotype occurred many times. The gene calls are TRBV3-1 and TRBJ2-1; 7 positions match TRBD2. V trimming: 1 base; J trimming: 10 bases; junction bases outside the gene matches: 7. Germline CDR1 is LGHDT and CDR2 is YNNKEL (reference sequence). The CDR3 is made up of 14 amino acids. CDR3 bases: TGTGCCAGCAGCCAAGTAAGCGGGGCCACCGAGCAGTTCTTC. Its protein is CASSQVSGATEQFF.

This clonotype has a count of ten or more. The chain combines TRBV20-1 with TRBJ2-2, with 8 bases lining up with TRBD2. This CDR3 has 17 residues. V gave up 0 bases and J gave up 0 bases; unmatched junction bases: 6. CDR1 and CDR2 (germline): DFQATT, SNEGSKA (reference sequence). CDR3 region: CSARDLLAGSNTGELFF. The CDR3 DNA is TGCAGTGCTAGAGATCTCCTAGCGGGCTCGAACACCGGGGAGCTGTTTTTT.

This clonotype was recorded at least ten times. This chain uses TRBV11-3 with TRBJ1-1; the D gene is possibly TRBD1 (6 bases). CDR1 SGHNT and CDR2 YENEEA come from the germline V gene. The V gene lost 2 bases and the J gene lost 3 bases, with 10 bases spanning the gap. The CDR3 has 14 amino acids. Written as DNA, the CDR3 is TGTGCCAGCAGCTTAAGGGGGACCGACACTGAAGCTTTCTTT. This encodes CASSLRGTDTEAFF.

This clonotype was recorded at least ten times. V usage is TRBV18 and J usage is TRBJ2-5, with TRBD2 matching over 9 bases. The CDR3 consists of 13 residues. The V segment lost 2 bases and the J segment 5 bases; nucleotides outside the gene matches: 0. Germline CDR1 KGHSH, CDR2 LQKENI. The CDR3 nucleotides read TGTGCCAGCTCACCAGGACTAGCGGAGACCCAGTACTTC. It yields the protein CASSPGLAETQYF.

This clonotype was detected many times. The rearrangement links TRBV28 to TRBJ2-3; D remains ambiguous. V lost 3 bases, J lost 2 bases, and 9 bases lay in between. CDR3 length: 14 residues. Germline V gene lookup returns CDR1 MDHEN and CDR2 SYDVKM. The CDR3 sequence: CASSFLSNTDTQYF. CDR3 coding DNA: TGTGCCAGCAGTTTCCTTTCTAACACAGATACGCAGTATTTT.

This clonotype has a count of ten or more. The chain uses TRBV5-5 and TRBJ2-3; D ambiguous. The V end lost 6 bases, the J end lost 4 bases, and 9 bases lay between the germline ends. This CDR3 comprises 12 residues. Germline V gene sequence: CDR1 SGHKS, CDR2 YYEKEE (reference sequence). The CDR3 spells CASTRPADTQYF. The CDR3 nucleotides read TGTGCCAGCACCCGACCCGCAGATACGCAGTATTTT.

This clonotype was observed at least ten times. The chain carries TRBV21-1 and TRBJ2-3. TRBV21-1 is labeled a pseudogene. The CDR3 is 11 amino acids. The CDR3 DNA sequence: TGTGCCAGCAGGTGTCGAGATACGCAGTATTTT. Its translation is CASRCRDTQYF.

This clonotype was seen once. The chain links TRBV10-3 to TRBJ2-5; D is unresolved. In germline, CDR1 is ENHRY, CDR2 SYGVKD. The CDR3 is made up of 12 amino acids. The germline V and J ends were trimmed by 6 bases and 5 bases, with 10 bases remaining between them. CDR3 protein: CAIRGSGETQYF. CDR3 DNA sequence: TGTGCCATCAGGGGATCTGGGGAGACCCAGTACTTC.

This clonotype was recorded many times. The chain combines TRBV4-1 with TRBJ2-4; the D gene is possibly TRBD1 (6 bases). Trimming stripped 1 base from V and 1 base from J, with 17 bases between. CDR1 and CDR2 (germline): MGHRA, YSYEKL. The CDR3 runs to 18 residues. The chain's CDR3 is CASSQGGQSGAAKNIQYF. The CDR3 bases are TGCGCCAGCAGCCAAGGGGGGCAGTCCGGTGCGGCCAAAAACATTCAGTACTTC.

This clonotype appeared many times. The chain recombines TRBV27 with TRBJ2-1; 8 bases line up with TRBD1. The V gene end was trimmed by 6 bases and the J gene end by 15 bases; junction bases not matched to a gene: 13. This CDR3 is built from 13 residues. Germline CDR1 reads MNHEY; CDR2 reads SMNVEV (reference sequence). The CDR3 DNA follows: TGTGCCAGCAGACAACGCGCCCGGGACAGGTCGTTCTTC. It translates to CASRQRARDRSFF.

This clonotype has ten or more counts. The chain employs TRBV29-1 and TRBJ2-5, with TRBD2 matching 11 bases. Germline CDR1 SQVTM, CDR2 ANQGSEA. The CDR3 spans 16 residues. V dropped 6 bases and J dropped 4; count of bases not matched to a gene: 13. The CDR3 sequence: CSVAEIAGGPGETQYF. The DNA of the CDR3 is TGCAGCGTCGCTGAAATAGCGGGAGGGCCCGGAGAGACCCAGTACTTC. The whole variable domain, filled in from reference TRBV29-1 and TRBJ2-5, reads SAVISQKPSRDICQRGTSLTIQCQVDSQVTMMFWYRQQPGQSLTLIATANQGSEATYESGFVIDKFPISRPNLTFSTLTVSNMSPEDSSIYLCSVAEIAGGPGETQYFGPGTRLLVL.

This clonotype was observed at least ten times. The V and J genes are TRBV6-5 and TRBJ2-5, with 8 bases identical to TRBD2. After removal of 0 bases from V and 5 bases from J, the junction contained 11 bases not matched to a gene. Germline values: CDR1 MNHEY, CDR2 SVGAGI. There are 17 residues in the CDR3. The DNA for the CDR3 is TGTGCCAGCAGTTACTCGAAGTATGGACTAGCTCGGGAGACCCAGTACTTC. Translation gives CASSYSKYGLARETQYF.

This clonotype was counted at least ten times. The genes are TRBV20-1 and TRBJ2-7; D is perhaps TRBD2 (5 bases). The CDR3 loop spans 13 amino acids. Germline-derived CDR1 and CDR2 are DFQATT and SNEGSKA (reference sequence). V was clipped by 0 bases and J by 3 bases, with 9 bases between them. CDR3 sequence reads: CSARDGLNYEQYF. DNA for the CDR3: TGCAGTGCTAGAGATGGACTGAACTACGAGCAGTACTTC.

J is TRBJ2-7 and V is TRBV10-3; the match to TRBD1 covers 8 bases. The CDR3 has 15 residues. The germline V gene has CDR1 ENHRY and CDR2 SYGVKD. V was clipped by 6 bases and J by 2 bases; unmatched bases: 9. The DNA of the CDR3 is TGTGCCATCAGCAGACCTAGCAGGGGGCCCTACGAGCAGTACTTC. Protein sequence: CAISRPSRGPYEQYF.